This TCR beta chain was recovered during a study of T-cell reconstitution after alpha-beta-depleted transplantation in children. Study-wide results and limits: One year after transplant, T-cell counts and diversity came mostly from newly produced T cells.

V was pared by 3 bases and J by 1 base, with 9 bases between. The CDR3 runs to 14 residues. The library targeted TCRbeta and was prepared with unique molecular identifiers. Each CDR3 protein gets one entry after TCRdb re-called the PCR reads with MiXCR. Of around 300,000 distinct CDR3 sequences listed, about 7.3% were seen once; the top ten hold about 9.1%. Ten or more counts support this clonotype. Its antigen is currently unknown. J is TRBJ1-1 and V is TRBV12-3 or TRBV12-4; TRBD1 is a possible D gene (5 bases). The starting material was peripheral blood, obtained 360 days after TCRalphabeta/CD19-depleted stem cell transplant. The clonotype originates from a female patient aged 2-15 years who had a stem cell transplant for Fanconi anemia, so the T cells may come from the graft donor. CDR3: CASSLTTANTEAFF. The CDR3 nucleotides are TGTGCCAGCAGTTTGACGACAGCGAACACTGAAGCTTTCTTT.